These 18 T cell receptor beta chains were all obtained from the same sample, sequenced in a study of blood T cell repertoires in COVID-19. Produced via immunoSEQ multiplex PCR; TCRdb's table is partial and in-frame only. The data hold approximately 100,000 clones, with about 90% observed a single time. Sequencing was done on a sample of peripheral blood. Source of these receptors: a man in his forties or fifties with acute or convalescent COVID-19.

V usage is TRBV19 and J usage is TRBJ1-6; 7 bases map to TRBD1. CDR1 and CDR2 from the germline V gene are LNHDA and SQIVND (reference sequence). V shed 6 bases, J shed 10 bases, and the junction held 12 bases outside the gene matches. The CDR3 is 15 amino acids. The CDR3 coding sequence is TGTGCCAGTAGGCCCGGACAGGCTTTACCCTCACCCCTCCACTTT. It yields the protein CASRPGQALPSPLHF.

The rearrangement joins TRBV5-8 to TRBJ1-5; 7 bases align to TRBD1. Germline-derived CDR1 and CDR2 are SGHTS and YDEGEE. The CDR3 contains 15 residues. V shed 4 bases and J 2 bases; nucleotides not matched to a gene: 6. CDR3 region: CASSPGTERNQPQHF. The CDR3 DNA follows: TGTGCCAGCAGCCCCGGGACAGAACGCAATCAGCCCCAGCATTTT.

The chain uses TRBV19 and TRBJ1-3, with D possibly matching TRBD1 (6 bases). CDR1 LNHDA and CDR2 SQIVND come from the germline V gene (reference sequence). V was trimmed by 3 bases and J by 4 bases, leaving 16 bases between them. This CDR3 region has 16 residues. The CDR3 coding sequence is TGTGCCAGTAGTATCGTTCGGGGGGCGACGGGAAACACCATATATTTT. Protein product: CASSIVRGATGNTIYF.

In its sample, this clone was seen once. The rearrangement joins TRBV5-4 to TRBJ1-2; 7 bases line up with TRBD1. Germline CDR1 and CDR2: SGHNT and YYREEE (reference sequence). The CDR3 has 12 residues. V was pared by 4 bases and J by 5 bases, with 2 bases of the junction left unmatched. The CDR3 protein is CASSPTGYGYTF. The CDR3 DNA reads TGTGCCAGCAGCCCGACAGGGTATGGCTACACCTTC.

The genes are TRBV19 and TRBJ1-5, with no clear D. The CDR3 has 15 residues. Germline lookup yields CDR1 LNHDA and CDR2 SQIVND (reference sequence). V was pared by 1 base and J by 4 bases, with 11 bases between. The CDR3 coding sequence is TGTGCCAGTAGTATAGTCCAGTCATCGAATCAGCCCCAGCATTTT. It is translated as CASSIVQSSNQPQHF.

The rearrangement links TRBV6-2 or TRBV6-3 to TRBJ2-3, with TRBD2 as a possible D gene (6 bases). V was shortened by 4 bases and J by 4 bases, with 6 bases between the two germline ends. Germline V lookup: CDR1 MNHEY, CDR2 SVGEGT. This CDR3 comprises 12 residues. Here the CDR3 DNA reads TGTGCCAGCAGTTGGGGGGCAGATACGCAGTATTTT. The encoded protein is CASSWGADTQYF.

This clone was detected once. The CDR3 sequence is CASSPRRGSEKLFF. CDR3 DNA: TGTGCCAGCAGCCCGCGCCGGGGGTCAGAAAAACTGTTTTTT. The chain has TRBV7-9 and TRBJ1-4, with a possible D match to TRBD1 (5 bases). The CDR3 is 14 amino acids. Trimming left V 5 bases short and J 8 bases short, with 15 bases between. Germline values: CDR1 SEHNR, CDR2 FQNEAQ (reference sequence).

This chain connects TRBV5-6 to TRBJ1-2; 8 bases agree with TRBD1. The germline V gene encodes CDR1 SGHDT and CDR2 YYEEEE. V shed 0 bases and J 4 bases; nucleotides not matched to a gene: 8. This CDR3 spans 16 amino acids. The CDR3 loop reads CASSLAQGAQSYGYTF. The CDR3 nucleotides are TGTGCCAGCAGCTTGGCCCAGGGGGCGCAGAGCTATGGCTACACCTTC.

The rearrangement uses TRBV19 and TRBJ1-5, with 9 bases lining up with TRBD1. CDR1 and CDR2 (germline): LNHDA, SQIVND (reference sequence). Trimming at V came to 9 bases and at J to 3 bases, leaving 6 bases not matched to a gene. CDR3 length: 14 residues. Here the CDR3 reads CASEDRGANQPQHF. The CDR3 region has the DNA TGTGCCAGCGAGGACAGGGGTGCCAATCAGCCCCAGCATTTT.

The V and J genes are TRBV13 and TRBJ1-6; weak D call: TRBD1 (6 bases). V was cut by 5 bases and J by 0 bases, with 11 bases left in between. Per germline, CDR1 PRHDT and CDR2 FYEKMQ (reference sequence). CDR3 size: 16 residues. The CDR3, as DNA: TGTGCCAGCAGCCCCGAGGACAGCTCCTATAATTCACCCCTCCACTTT. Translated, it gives CASSPEDSSYNSPLHF. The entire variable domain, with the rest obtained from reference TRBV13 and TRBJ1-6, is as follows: AAGVIQSPRHLIKEKRETATLKCYPIPRHDTVYWYQQGPGQDPQFLISFYEKMQSDKGSIPDRFSAQQFSDYHSELNMSSLELGDSALYFCASSPEDSSYNSPLHFGNGTRLTVT.

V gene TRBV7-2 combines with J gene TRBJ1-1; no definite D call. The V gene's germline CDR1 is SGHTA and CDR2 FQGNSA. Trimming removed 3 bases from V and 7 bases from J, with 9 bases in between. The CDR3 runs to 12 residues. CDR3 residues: CASSLPEYEAFF. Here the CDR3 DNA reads TGTGCCAGCAGCTTGCCCGAGTATGAAGCTTTCTTT.

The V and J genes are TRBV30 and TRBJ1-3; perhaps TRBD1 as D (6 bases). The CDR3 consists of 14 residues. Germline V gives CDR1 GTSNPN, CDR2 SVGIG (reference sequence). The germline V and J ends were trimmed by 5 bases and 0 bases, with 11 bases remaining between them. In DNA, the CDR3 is TGTGCCTGGGGCCGGACAGTCTCTGGAAACACCATATATTTT. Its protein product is CAWGRTVSGNTIYF.

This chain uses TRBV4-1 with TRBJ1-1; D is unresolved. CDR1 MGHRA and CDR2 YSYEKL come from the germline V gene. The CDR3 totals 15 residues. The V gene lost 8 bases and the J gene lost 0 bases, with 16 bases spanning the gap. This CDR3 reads CASAGREFMNTEAFF. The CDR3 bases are TGCGCCAGCGCCGGGAGGGAGTTCATGAACACTGAAGCTTTCTTT.

CDR3 residues: CASIQGGHEQYF. The CDR3 DNA is TGTGCCAGCATCCAGGGTGGCCACGAGCAGTACTTC. The genes are TRBV6-5 and TRBJ2-7; tentative D call: TRBD1 (5 bases). The CDR3 has 12 residues. Trimming left V 7 bases short and J 5 bases short, with 12 bases between. The germline gives CDR1 MNHEY, CDR2 SVGAGI.

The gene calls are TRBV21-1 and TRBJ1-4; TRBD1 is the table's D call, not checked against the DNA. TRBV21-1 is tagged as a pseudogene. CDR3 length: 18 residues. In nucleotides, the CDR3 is TGTGCCAGCAGCACAAAGACGGTTGGGGGCGAGGGTCGTGAAAAACTGTTTTTT. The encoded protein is CASSTKTVGGEGREKLFF.

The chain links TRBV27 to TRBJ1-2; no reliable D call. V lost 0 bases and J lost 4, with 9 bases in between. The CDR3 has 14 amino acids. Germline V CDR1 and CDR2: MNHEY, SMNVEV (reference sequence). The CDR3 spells CASSLSRGVYGYTF. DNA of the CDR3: TGTGCCAGCAGTTTATCGCGGGGTGTCTATGGCTACACCTTC.

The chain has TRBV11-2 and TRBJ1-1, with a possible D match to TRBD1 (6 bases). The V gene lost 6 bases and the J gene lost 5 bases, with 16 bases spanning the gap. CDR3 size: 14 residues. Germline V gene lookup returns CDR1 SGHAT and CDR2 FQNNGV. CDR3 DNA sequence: TGTGCCAGCAGTCGCACAGGGTTGGGGACTGAAGCTTTCTTT. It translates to CASSRTGLGTEAFF.

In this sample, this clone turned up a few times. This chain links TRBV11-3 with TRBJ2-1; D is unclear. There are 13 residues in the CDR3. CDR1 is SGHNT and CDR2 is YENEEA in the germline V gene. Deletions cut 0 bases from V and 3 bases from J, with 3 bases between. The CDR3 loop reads CASSLDLYNEQFF. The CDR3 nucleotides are TGTGCCAGCAGCTTAGATCTCTACAATGAGCAGTTCTTC.